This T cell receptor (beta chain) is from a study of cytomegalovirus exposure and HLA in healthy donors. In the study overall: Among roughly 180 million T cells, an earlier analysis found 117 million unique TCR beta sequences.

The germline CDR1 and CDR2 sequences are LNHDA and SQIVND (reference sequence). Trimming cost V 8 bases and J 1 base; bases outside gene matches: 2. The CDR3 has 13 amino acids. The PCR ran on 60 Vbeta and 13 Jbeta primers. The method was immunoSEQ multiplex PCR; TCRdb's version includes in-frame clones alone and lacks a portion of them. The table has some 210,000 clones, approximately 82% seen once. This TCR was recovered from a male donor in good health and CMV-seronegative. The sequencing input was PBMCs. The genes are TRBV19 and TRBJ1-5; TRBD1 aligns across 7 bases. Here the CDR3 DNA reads TGTGCCAGTGAGGACAGGAGCAATCAGCCCCAGCATTTT. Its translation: CASEDRSNQPQHF.